A single sample gave rise to the 19 T cell receptor beta chains below, sequenced in a study of CD8+CD57+ T cells in acquired aplastic anemia. Patients included in sequencing had previously demonstrated CD8+CD57+ cell expansion by flow cytometry. The template used for profiling TCR beta VDJ and CDR3 was genomic DNA. One entry per CDR3 protein results from TCRdb running MiXCR on the reads. The sample consists of hundreds of thousands of distinct CDR3 sequences, around 49% of them appearing once. Material: sorted CD4+, CD8+, or CD8+CD57+ T cells (not recorded which) from PBMCs. These receptors originate from a human donor with aplastic anemia.

This clonotype was observed at least ten times. V gene TRBV2 combines with J gene TRBJ1-2; possibly TRBD1 for D (5 bases). This CDR3 comprises 14 residues. The germline V gene encodes CDR1 SNHLY and CDR2 FYNNEI. The V and J ends lost 4 bases and 1 base respectively, with 10 bases between them. In nucleotides, the CDR3 is TGTGCCAGCAGTGTTAGCAGGGATAACTATGGCTACACCTTC. Its protein is CASSVSRDNYGYTF. The entire variable domain, with the rest obtained from reference TRBV2 and TRBJ1-2, is as follows: EPEVTQTPSHQVTQMGQEVILRCVPISNHLYFYWYRQILGQKVEFLVSFYNNEISEKSEIFDDQFSVERPDGSNFTLKIRSTKLEDSAMYFCASSVSRDNYGYTFGSGTRLTVV.

The rearrangement uses TRBV6-5 and TRBJ2-7; D is possibly TRBD1 or TRBD2 (5 bases each). V dropped 6 bases and J dropped 6 bases, with 18 bases sitting between them. This CDR3 has 14 residues. CDR1 and CDR2 (germline): MNHEY, SVGAGI. CDR3 region: CASSPGAGYFEQYF. CDR3 nucleotide sequence: TGTGCCAGCAGCCCCGGGGCAGGGTACTTCGAGCAGTACTTC.

This clonotype was seen a few times. This chain joins TRBV6-1 and TRBJ1-5, with no clear D. V shed 11 bases and J shed 6 bases, with 20 bases lying between them. The germline CDR1 and CDR2 sequences are MNHNS and SASEGT. CDR3 length: 14 amino acids. CDR3 sequence reads: CASSGGESLQPQHF. The CDR3 coding sequence is TGTGCCTCCTCGGGCGGGGAAAGTCTTCAGCCCCAGCATTTT.

This clonotype was counted at least ten times. V usage is TRBV29-1 and J usage is TRBJ2-1; D gene ambiguous. Trimming left V 7 bases short and J 8 bases short, with 18 bases between. CDR1 is SQVTM, CDR2 ANQGSEA, per germline. This CDR3 has 13 amino acids. CDR3 sequence reads: CSAEGRHGDEQFF. The CDR3 nucleotides are TGCAGCGCCGAAGGCCGACATGGTGATGAGCAGTTCTTC.

The chain carries TRBV19 and TRBJ1-5; no clear D. Looked up from germline, CDR1 is LNHDA and CDR2 is SQIVND (reference sequence). The CDR3 sequence is 13 residues long. The V and J ends lost 1 base and 7 bases respectively, with 8 bases between them. The CDR3 reads CASSIAYGQPQHF. The CDR3 nucleotides read TGTGCCAGTAGTATAGCCTACGGGCAGCCCCAGCATTTT. The entire variable domain, with the rest obtained from reference TRBV19 and TRBJ1-5, is as follows: DGGITQSPKYLFRKEGQNVTLSCEQNLNHDAMYWYRQDPGQGLRLIYYSQIVNDFQKGDIAEGYSVSREKKESFPLTVTSAQKNPTAFYLCASSIAYGQPQHFGDGTRLSIL.

The chain employs TRBV7-2 and TRBJ2-7; TRBD2 matches at 7 bases. The CDR3 sequence is 14 residues long. From germline, CDR1 is SGHTA and CDR2 FQGNSA. Trimming took 3 bases from V and 7 from J; bases not matched to a gene: 9. The CDR3 coding sequence is TGTGCCAGCAGCTTGGGGGGGAGCTCATGGGAGCAGTACTTC. It is translated as CASSLGGSSWEQYF.

This clonotype has more than one count but fewer than ten. Just one base apart from a much larger clone, this may be a read error. The rearrangement joins TRBV5-1 to TRBJ2-7; D remains ambiguous. This CDR3 region has 12 residues. Looked up from germline, CDR1 is SGHRS and CDR2 is YFSETQ. Trimming pared 3 bases from V and 2 bases from J, leaving 6 bases between. CDR3 sequence reads: CASSSDTYEQYF. DNA for the CDR3: TGCGCCAGCAGCTCAGACACCTACGAGCAGTACTTC.

The chain recombines TRBV10-2 with TRBJ2-7; D unclear. The CDR3 is 14 amino acids. Germline V lookup: CDR1 WSHSY, CDR2 SAAADI. Trimming stripped 2 bases from V and 5 bases from J, with 13 bases between. This CDR3 reads CASSEDAEGNEQYF. CDR3 DNA sequence: TGCGCCAGCAGTGAGGACGCAGAAGGAAACGAGCAGTACTTC.

V and J are TRBV7-8 and TRBJ1-5; weak D call: TRBD1 (5 bases). Germline CDR1 SGHVS, CDR2 FQNEAQ. Between the trimmed V and J ends, which lost 8 bases and 5 bases, there was a span of 16 bases. CDR3 length equals 14 residues. The CDR3 is CASAPGEGYQPQHF. Written as DNA, the CDR3 is TGTGCCAGCGCCCCGGGGGAAGGCTATCAGCCCCAGCATTTT.

Concerning this clonotype: A read error may account for a junction end that differs from germline. CDR3 DNA: TGCGCCAGCAGCCTCGCTAGCGGGGGGGCCGTGGAGACCCAGTACTTC. Residues: CASSLASGGAVETQYF. The V and J genes are TRBV2 and TRBJ2-7; 12 bases line up with TRBD2. The better agreement between TRBJ2-5 and the DNA end casts doubt on the J call. Germline CDR1 is SNHLY and CDR2 is FYNNEI. The CDR3 runs to 16 residues.

This chain uses TRBV9 with TRBJ1-5, with 7 bases aligning to TRBD1. The germline CDR1 and CDR2 sequences are SGDLS and YYNGEE. The CDR3 is 15 residues long. Trimming removed 3 bases from V and 9 bases from J; junction bases left unmatched: 12. The CDR3: CASSGPGQRILPQHF. The CDR3 coding sequence is TGTGCCAGCAGCGGACCGGGACAGAGGATTTTGCCCCAGCATTTT.

The CDR3 DNA follows: TGCAGTGCGGACGGGACATCCGTCAACGAAGCTTTCTTT. It yields the protein CSADGTSVNEAFF. This chain uses TRBV20-1 with TRBJ1-1, with TRBD1 as a possible D gene (6 bases). Germline V gene data show CDR1 as DFQATT and CDR2 as SNEGSKA (reference sequence). The ends were cut back, 6 bases at V and 8 bases at J, with 19 bases in the middle. The CDR3 extends over 13 amino acids.

This clonotype was picked up a small number of times. The CDR3 loop reads CASSLGGGGALFF. CDR3 coding DNA: TGTGCCAGCAGCCTTGGGGGCGGGGGGGCACTGTTTTTT. The V and J genes are TRBV3-1 and TRBJ1-4, with a possible D match to TRBD1 (6 bases). The germline V and J ends were trimmed by 4 bases and 13 bases, with 16 bases remaining between them. CDR1 and CDR2 (germline): LGHDT, YNNKEL (reference sequence). The CDR3 sequence is 13 residues long. The variable domain in full, with the rest retrieved from reference TRBV3-1 and TRBJ1-4, is DTAVSQTPKYLVTQMGNDKSIKCEQNLGHDTMYWYKQDSKKFLKIMFSYNNKELIINETVPNRFSPKSPDKAHLNLHINSLELGDSAVYFCASSLGGGGALFFGSGTQLSVL.

In its sample, this clonotype was seen many times. J is TRBJ1-4 and V is TRBV2, with TRBD1 matching over 7 bases. Germline V lookup: CDR1 SNHLY, CDR2 FYNNEI. The CDR3 is 14 amino acids. V lost 5 bases and J lost 5; bases outside the gene matches: 5. The DNA for the CDR3 is TGTGCCAGCAGTCTCGGGACAGAAAATGAAAAACTGTTTTTT. Amino acid sequence: CASSLGTENEKLFF.

The gene calls are TRBV11-3 and TRBJ1-4; no reliable D call. Trimming removed 5 bases from V and 5 bases from J, with 15 bases in between. Per germline, CDR1 SGHNT and CDR2 YENEEA. The CDR3 is made up of 15 amino acids. The CDR3 reads CASSRSGDYNEKLFF. In DNA form, the CDR3 reads TGTGCCAGCAGCCGTAGCGGGGATTACAATGAAAAACTGTTTTTT.

V usage is TRBV2 and J usage is TRBJ2-1, with 8 bases fitting TRBD2. Germline V gives CDR1 SNHLY, CDR2 FYNNEI. Trimming at V came to 2 bases and at J to 2 bases, leaving 17 bases not matched to a gene. The CDR3 is 20 amino acids. The CDR3 here is CASSESGGGKGGDTYNEQFF. The CDR3 bases are TGTGCCAGCAGTGAATCAGGCGGGGGGAAGGGCGGGGACACCTACAATGAGCAGTTCTTC.

The rearrangement links TRBV19 to TRBJ2-7; unclear D gene. The CDR3 loop spans 13 amino acids. Germline values: CDR1 LNHDA, CDR2 SQIVND (reference sequence). The V and J ends lost 4 bases and 0 bases respectively, with 7 bases between them. The chain's CDR3 is CASSKAVSYEQYF. CDR3 sequence (DNA): TGTGCCAGTAGTAAGGCGGTCTCCTACGAGCAGTACTTC.

V usage is TRBV14 and J usage is TRBJ1-2; possible D gene TRBD1, 5 bases. In germline, CDR1 is SGHDN, CDR2 FVKESK. This CDR3 comprises 12 residues. Between the trimmed V and J ends, which lost 4 bases and 4 bases, there was a span of 7 bases. The chain's CDR3 is CASSPTAYGYTF. The CDR3 DNA reads as TGTGCCAGCAGCCCGACAGCCTATGGCTACACCTTC.

In its sample, this clonotype was seen many times. The V and J genes are TRBV12-3 or TRBV12-4 and TRBJ2-1, with TRBD2 identical over 13 bases. This CDR3 is 15 amino acids long. The J segment lost 6 bases and the V segment lost 2 bases, leaving 1 base of the junction unmatched. The CDR3 loop is CASSLRLAGGNEQFF. The CDR3, as DNA: TGTGCCAGCAGTTTACGACTAGCGGGGGGCAATGAGCAGTTCTTC.